Presented here are 19 T cell receptor beta chains from one specimen sequenced in a study of T cell repertoires in cytomegalovirus infection. These receptors are not linked to any known antigen. MiXCR, applied by TCRdb to the reads, yields one record per CDR3 protein. The table includes a few hundred thousand distinct CDR3 sequences, around two fifths detected once. The source was cultured PBMCs, collected from culture after CMV antigen stimulation. Every receptor here comes from a human donor in good health (CMV status not recorded). Some clones in this sample may be carry-over from other donors' samples.

The J gene is TRBJ2-5, the V gene TRBV6-2 or TRBV6-3, with D maybe TRBD2 (5 bases). V was cut by 6 bases and J by 5 bases, with 13 bases left in between. This CDR3 spans 13 amino acids. Per the germline V gene, CDR1 is MNHEY and CDR2 is SVGEGT. The CDR3 coding sequence is TGTGCCAGCAGCCCCCAATGGAGGGAGACCCAGTACTTC. Encoded protein: CASSPQWRETQYF.

The sample holds a few counts of this clonotype. V gene TRBV12-3 or TRBV12-4 combines with J gene TRBJ1-2; 8 bases align to TRBD1. V was clipped by 4 bases and J by 8 bases; unmatched bases: 12. This CDR3 has 15 residues. The CDR3, as DNA: TGTGCCAGCAGTTCCGCCAACAGGGGGGTGGAAGGCTACACCTTC. This encodes CASSSANRGVEGYTF.

This clonotype came up many times. The chain has TRBV7-2 and TRBJ2-1; 11 bases are shared with TRBD2. CDR3 size: 19 residues. Looked up from germline, CDR1 is SGHTA and CDR2 is FQGNSA. J lost 0 bases, V lost 2 bases, and 9 bases had no gene match. CDR3 coding DNA: TGTGCCAGCAGCTTAAGGCTAGCGGGGGGCACCAGCTCCTACAATGAGCAGTTCTTC. The encoded protein is CASSLRLAGGTSSYNEQFF.

This clonotype was counted only a few times. The V gene is TRBV7-4, the J gene TRBJ1-2; the D gene is possibly TRBD1 (6 bases). The V end lost 2 bases, the J end lost 4 bases, and 14 bases lay between the germline ends. The CDR3 totals 15 residues. Germline values: CDR1 SGHVT, CDR2 SQSDAQ. This CDR3 is CASSLSKTGSYGYTF. The CDR3 DNA follows: TGTGCCAGCAGCTTATCCAAAACAGGGTCCTATGGCTACACCTTC.

The genes are TRBV7-9 and TRBJ2-1, with TRBD1 as a possible D gene (5 bases). This CDR3 region has 15 residues. Trimming took 2 bases from V and 4 from J, leaving 12 bases between them. Germline V gene lookup returns CDR1 SEHNR and CDR2 FQNEAQ (reference sequence). CDR3 in amino acids: CASSLRGREYNEQFF. The DNA of the CDR3 is TGTGCCAGCAGCTTACGAGGCAGGGAATACAATGAGCAGTTCTTC. The whole variable domain, filled in from reference TRBV7-9 and TRBJ2-1, reads DTGVSQNPRHKITKRGQNVTFRCDPISEHNRLYWYRQTLGQGPEFLTYFQNEAQLEKSRLLSDRFSAERPKGSFSTLEIQRTEQGDSAMYLCASSLRGREYNEQFFGPGTRLTVL.

This clonotype was counted a few times. The rearrangement links TRBV7-2 to TRBJ2-1, with TRBD2 matching over 8 bases. CDR3 length: 16 residues. V was pared by 1 base and J by 7 bases, with 9 bases of the junction left unmatched. Germline CDR1 SGHTA, CDR2 FQGNSA. This chain's CDR3 is CASSLGSGGHVNEQFF. The CDR3, as DNA: TGTGCCAGCAGCTTAGGGTCGGGGGGGCATGTAAATGAGCAGTTCTTC.

Concerning this clonotype itself: The CDR3 does not close with the conserved phenylalanine or tryptophan, likely indicating a read error. The chain employs TRBV7-4 and TRBJ2-1, with 9 bases aligning to TRBD2. CDR3 size: 16 residues. Unmatched junction bases numbered 12, after V lost 5 bases and J lost 7 bases. Germline CDR1 and CDR2: SGHVT and SQSDAQ. The CDR3 loop reads CASSLRREGRRNEQFS. The CDR3 DNA sequence: TGTGCCAGCAGCCTTCGGCGGGAGGGCCGTAGAAATGAGCAGTTCTCC.

This clonotype was detected a few times. The chain employs TRBV7-8 and TRBJ1-4; weak D call: TRBD1 (6 bases). Germline V CDR1 and CDR2: SGHVS, FQNEAQ. Trimming left V 5 bases short and J 8 bases short, with 12 bases between. This CDR3 contains 13 residues. CDR3 nucleotide sequence: TGTGCCAGCAGCCGAGGACAGATAGAAAAACTGTTTTTT. Translating gives CASSRGQIEKLFF.

Written as DNA, the CDR3 is TGTGCCAGCAGCCTTGTCCCCGGGGGGTTCTTC. Translated, it gives CASSLVPGGFF. J is TRBJ2-1 and V is TRBV7-9; TRBD2 might be the D (6 bases). Germline CDR1 is SEHNR and CDR2 is FQNEAQ (reference sequence). The CDR3 length is 11 residues. The V and J ends lost 5 bases and 15 bases respectively, with 14 bases between them.

This chain links TRBV10-3 with TRBJ2-1; a weak D match, TRBD1 (5 bases). The CDR3 length is 11 residues. Trimming pared 5 bases from V and 7 bases from J, leaving 6 bases between. Germline CDR1 and CDR2: ENHRY and SYGVKD. CDR3 amino acids: CAISQGNEQFF. CDR3 nucleotides: TGTGCCATCAGTCAGGGAAATGAGCAGTTCTTC.

V and J are TRBV6-6 and TRBJ1-3; tentative D call: TRBD1 (5 bases). Germline CDR1 reads MNHNY; CDR2 reads SVGAGI (reference sequence). V was pared by 4 bases and J by 0 bases, with 13 bases between. This CDR3 is 16 amino acids long. The CDR3 protein is CASSSLTGRSGNTIYF. The CDR3 coding sequence is TGTGCCAGCAGTTCCCTGACGGGACGCTCTGGAAACACCATATATTTT.

The rearrangement joins TRBV20-1 to TRBJ2-3, with TRBD2 matching 10 bases. The junction had 6 bases not matched to a gene; V was cut back by 5 bases and J by 1 base. Germline loops: CDR1 DFQATT, CDR2 SNEGSKA (reference sequence). The CDR3 totals 15 residues. In DNA, the CDR3 is TGCAGTGCTTTCCCCGGGACTAGCGGCACAGATACGCAGTATTTT. Translated: CSAFPGTSGTDTQYF.

The V and J genes are TRBV7-9 and TRBJ2-7; no clear D. The CDR3 has 13 amino acids. The V end was cut by 5 bases, the J end by 9 bases, with 17 bases between. Germline V CDR1 and CDR2: SEHNR, FQNEAQ (reference sequence). The CDR3 DNA is TGTGCCAGCAGCGACCCCCGACTCTCCCGGCAGTACTTC. Its translation is CASSDPRLSRQYF. Complete variable domain (other parts from reference TRBV7-9 and TRBJ2-7): DTGVSQNPRHKITKRGQNVTFRCDPISEHNRLYWYRQTLGQGPEFLTYFQNEAQLEKSRLLSDRFSAERPKGSFSTLEIQRTEQGDSAMYLCASSDPRLSRQYFGPGTRLTVT.

There are a few counts of this clonotype. This chain joins TRBV27 and TRBJ2-5; no reliable D call. V lost 2 bases to trimming and J lost 0 bases, with 4 bases between them. The V gene's germline CDR1 is MNHEY and CDR2 SMNVEV (reference sequence). This CDR3 is built from 13 residues. The CDR3 DNA reads as TGTGCCAGCAGTTTAATGTACCAAGAGACCCAGTACTTC. Translation: CASSLMYQETQYF.

The chain couples TRBV7-2 to TRBJ1-5; unclear D gene. Trimming removed 3 bases at V and 2 bases at J, with 5 bases between. This CDR3 comprises 13 residues. CDR1 is SGHTA, CDR2 FQGNSA, per germline. CDR3 sequence: CASSFLRNQPQHF. The DNA of the CDR3 is TGTGCCAGCAGCTTCCTTCGCAATCAGCCCCAGCATTTT.

The gene calls are TRBV20-1 and TRBJ2-5; D is perhaps TRBD2 (6 bases). The V gene's germline CDR1 is DFQATT and CDR2 SNEGSKA (reference sequence). The CDR3 covers 12 residues. Trimming removed 3 bases from V and 5 bases from J, with 10 bases in between. In DNA, the CDR3 is TGCAGTGCTAGCTCGAGCGGGGAGACCCAGTACTTC. Translated, it gives CSASSSGETQYF.

V usage is TRBV6-1 and J usage is TRBJ1-1; D is perhaps TRBD1 (5 bases). From germline, CDR1 is MNHNS and CDR2 SASEGT. The CDR3 loop spans 15 amino acids. Deletions cut 10 bases from V and 0 bases from J, with 18 bases between. DNA of the CDR3: TGTGCCACCAAGGACACTCCGACCATGAACACTGAAGCTTTCTTT. Translated: CATKDTPTMNTEAFF.

V is TRBV24-1 and J is TRBJ2-1; no reliable D call. The germline V gene has CDR1 KGHDR and CDR2 SFDVKD. This CDR3 contains 12 residues. Trimming left V 6 bases short and J 7 bases short, with 9 bases between. The DNA of the CDR3 is TGTGCCACCAGTAGGTCTCGGAATGAGCAGTTCTTC. Translating it yields CATSRSRNEQFF.

This chain connects TRBV2 to TRBJ2-4; D might be TRBD1 (5 bases). Looked up from germline, CDR1 is SNHLY and CDR2 is FYNNEI. V lost 6 bases, J lost 0 bases, and 12 bases lay in between. The CDR3 is 15 residues long. The CDR3 sequence: CASSDRTLAKNIQYF. The CDR3 DNA is TGTGCCAGCAGCGACAGAACACTAGCCAAAAACATTCAGTACTTC.